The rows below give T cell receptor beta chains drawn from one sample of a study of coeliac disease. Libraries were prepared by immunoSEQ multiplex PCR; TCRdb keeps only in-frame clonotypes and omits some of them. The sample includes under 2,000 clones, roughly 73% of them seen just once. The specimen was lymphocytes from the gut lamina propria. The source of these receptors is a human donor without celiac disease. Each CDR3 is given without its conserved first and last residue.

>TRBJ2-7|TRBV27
ASRTLTGWESEQY
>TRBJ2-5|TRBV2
ASSVWQQETQY
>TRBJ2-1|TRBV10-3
AISDGLSNEQF
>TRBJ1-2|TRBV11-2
ASSFREGYGYT
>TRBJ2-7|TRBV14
ASSQALTGLYEQY
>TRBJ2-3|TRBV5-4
ASSPRTSGSGDTQY
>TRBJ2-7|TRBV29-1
SVVGGVDYEQY
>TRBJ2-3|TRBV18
ASSPRTGSDTQY
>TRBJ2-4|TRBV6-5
ASSYGSGALDIQY
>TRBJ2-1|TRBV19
ASSIPGTSGNEQF
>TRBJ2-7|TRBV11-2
ASSLAGQGPYEQY
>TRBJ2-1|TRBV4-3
ASSQGWAGQSDWF
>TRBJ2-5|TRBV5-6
ASSLTRTGQETQY
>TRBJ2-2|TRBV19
ASSQGDGELF
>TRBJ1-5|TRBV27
ASSTQGSNQPQH
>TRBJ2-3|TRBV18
ASSPPLGGGRADTQY
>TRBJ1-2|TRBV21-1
ASSKEAEESVSWINYGYT
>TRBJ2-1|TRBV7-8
ASSLTGLAGENEQF
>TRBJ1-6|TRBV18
ASSVSPGSSYNSPLH
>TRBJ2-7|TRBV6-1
ASSGDFLPYEQY
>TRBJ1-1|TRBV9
ASSPDSYTEAF
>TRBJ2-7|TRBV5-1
ASSPGLAGLYEQY
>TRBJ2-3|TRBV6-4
ASSDASGSTDTQY
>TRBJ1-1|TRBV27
ASKTVLDTEAF
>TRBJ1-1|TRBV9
ASGRGVNTEAF
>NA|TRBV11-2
ASSPQGGEYEQY
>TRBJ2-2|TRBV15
ATSRVTDSTGELF
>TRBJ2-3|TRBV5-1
ASSAGTSGRALKDTQY
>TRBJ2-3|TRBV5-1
ASSSKAGEVGTDTQY
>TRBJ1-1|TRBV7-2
ASSLDLYMNTEAF
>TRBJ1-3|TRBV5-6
ASSPRTGPSGNTIY